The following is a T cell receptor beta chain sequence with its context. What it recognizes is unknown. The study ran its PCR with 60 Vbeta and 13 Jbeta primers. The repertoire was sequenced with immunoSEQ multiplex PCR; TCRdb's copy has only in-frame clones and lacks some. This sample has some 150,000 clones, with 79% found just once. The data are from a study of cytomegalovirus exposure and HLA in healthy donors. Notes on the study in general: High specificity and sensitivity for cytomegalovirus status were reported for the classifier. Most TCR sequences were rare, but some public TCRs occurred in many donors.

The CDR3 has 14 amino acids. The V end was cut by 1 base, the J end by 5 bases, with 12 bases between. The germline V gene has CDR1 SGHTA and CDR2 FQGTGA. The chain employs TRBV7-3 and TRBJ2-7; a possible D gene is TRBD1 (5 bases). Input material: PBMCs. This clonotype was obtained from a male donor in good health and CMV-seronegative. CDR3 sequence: CASSLSGRVDEQYF. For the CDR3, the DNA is TGTGCCAGCAGCTTAAGTGGCAGGGTAGACGAGCAGTACTTC.